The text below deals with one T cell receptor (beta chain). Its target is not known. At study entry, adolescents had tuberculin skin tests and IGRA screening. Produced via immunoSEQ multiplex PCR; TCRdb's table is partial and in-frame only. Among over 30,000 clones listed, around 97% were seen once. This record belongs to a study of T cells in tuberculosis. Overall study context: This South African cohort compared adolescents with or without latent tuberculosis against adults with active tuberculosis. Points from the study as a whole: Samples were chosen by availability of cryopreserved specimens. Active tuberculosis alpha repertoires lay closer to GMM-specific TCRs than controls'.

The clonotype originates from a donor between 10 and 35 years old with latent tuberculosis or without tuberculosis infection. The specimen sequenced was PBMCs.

The chain's CDR3 is CASSQHEKLFF. CDR3 coding DNA: TGTGCCAGCAGTCAACACGAAAAACTGTTTTTT. This sequence joins TRBV6-1 and TRBJ1-4; no firm D call. Germline V gene lookup returns CDR1 MNHNS and CDR2 SASEGT. CDR3 length equals 11 residues. Deletions cut 5 bases from V and 8 bases from J, with 6 bases between.